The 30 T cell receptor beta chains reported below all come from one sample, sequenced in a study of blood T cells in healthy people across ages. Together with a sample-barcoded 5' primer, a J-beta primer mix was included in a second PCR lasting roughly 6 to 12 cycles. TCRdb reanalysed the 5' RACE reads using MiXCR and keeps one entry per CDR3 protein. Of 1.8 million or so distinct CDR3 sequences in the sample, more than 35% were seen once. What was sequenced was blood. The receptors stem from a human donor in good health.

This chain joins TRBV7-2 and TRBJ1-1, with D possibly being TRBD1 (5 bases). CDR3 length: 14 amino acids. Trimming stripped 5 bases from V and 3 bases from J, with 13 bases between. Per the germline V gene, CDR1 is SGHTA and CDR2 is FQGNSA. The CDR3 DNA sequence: TGTGCCAGCAGCCGAGGGGTTGAGGACACTGAAGCTTTCTTT. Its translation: CASSRGVEDTEAFF.

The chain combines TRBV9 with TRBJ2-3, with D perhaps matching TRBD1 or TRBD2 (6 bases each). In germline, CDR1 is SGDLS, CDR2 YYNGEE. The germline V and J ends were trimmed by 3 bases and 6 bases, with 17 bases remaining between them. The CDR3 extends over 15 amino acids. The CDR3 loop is CASSAMVGAGDTQYF. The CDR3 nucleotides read TGTGCCAGCAGCGCCATGGTGGGGGCGGGGGATACGCAGTATTTT. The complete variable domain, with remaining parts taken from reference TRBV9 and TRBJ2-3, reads DSGVTQTPKHLITATGQRVTLRCSPRSGDLSVYWYQQSLDQGLQFLIQYYNGEERAKGNILERFSAQQFPDLHSELNLSSLELGDSALYFCASSAMVGAGDTQYFGPGTRLTVL.

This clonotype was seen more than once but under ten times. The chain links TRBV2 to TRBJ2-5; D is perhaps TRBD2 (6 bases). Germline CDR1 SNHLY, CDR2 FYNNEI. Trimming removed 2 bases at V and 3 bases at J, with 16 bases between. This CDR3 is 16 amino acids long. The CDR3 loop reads CASSELGGLPEETQYF. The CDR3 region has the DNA TGTGCCAGCAGTGAATTGGGAGGACTACCTGAAGAGACCCAGTACTTC.

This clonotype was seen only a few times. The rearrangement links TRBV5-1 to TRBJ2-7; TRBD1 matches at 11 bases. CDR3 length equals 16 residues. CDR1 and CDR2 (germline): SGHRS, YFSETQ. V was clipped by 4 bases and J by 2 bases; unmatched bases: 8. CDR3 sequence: CASSPYPGQGAYEQYF. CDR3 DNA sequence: TGCGCCAGCAGCCCCTACCCGGGACAGGGGGCCTACGAGCAGTACTTC.

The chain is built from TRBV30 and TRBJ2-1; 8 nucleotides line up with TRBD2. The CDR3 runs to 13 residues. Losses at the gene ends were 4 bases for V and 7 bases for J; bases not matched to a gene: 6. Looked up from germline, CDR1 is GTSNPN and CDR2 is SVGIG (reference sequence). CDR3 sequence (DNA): TGTGCCTGGATAGCGGGGAATGCGAATGAGCAGTTCTTC. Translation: CAWIAGNANEQFF.

This chain's CDR3 is CASSFEHESYNSPLHF. The CDR3 DNA sequence: TGTGCCAGCAGTTTTGAGCACGAGTCCTATAATTCACCCCTCCACTTT. This chain joins TRBV28 and TRBJ1-6; the D is unclear. Germline lookup yields CDR1 MDHEN and CDR2 SYDVKM. V lost 3 bases and J 1 base, leaving 10 bases between the germline ends. This CDR3 comprises 16 residues.

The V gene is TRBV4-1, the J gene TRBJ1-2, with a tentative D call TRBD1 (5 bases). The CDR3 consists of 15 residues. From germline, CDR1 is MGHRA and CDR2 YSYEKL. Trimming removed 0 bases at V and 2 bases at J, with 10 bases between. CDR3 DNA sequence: TGCGCCAGCAGCCAAGAAGACAGTCTAAACTATGGCTACACCTTC. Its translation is CASSQEDSLNYGYTF.

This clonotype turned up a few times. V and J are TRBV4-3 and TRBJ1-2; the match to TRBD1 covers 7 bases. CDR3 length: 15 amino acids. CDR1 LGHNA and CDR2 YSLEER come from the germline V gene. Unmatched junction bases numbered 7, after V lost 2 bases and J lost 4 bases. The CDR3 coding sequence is TGCGCCAGCAGCCAATTACACAGGGGCGGCTATGGCTACACCTTC. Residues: CASSQLHRGGYGYTF.

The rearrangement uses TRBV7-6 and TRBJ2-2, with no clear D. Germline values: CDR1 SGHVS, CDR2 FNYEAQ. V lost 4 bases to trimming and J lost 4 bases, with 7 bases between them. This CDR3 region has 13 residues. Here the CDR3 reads CASSSYSTGELFF. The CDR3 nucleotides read TGTGCCAGCAGCTCCTACTCCACCGGGGAGCTGTTTTTT.

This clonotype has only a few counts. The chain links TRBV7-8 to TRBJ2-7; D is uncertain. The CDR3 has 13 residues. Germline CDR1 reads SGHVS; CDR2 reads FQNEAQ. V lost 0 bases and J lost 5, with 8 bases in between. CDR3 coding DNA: TGTGCCAGCAGCTTAGCCTGGGGTAACGAGCAGTACTTC. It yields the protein CASSLAWGNEQYF. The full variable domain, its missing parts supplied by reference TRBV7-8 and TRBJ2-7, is GAGVSQSPRYKVAKRGQDVALRCDPISGHVSLFWYQQALGQGPEFLTYFQNEAQLDKSGLPSDRFFAERPEGSVSTLKIQRTQQEDSAVYLCASSLAWGNEQYFGPGTRLTVT.

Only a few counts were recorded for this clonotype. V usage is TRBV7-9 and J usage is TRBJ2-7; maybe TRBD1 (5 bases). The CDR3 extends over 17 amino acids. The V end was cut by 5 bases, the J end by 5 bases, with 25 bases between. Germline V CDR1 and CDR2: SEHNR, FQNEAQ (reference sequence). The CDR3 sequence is CASSQPLQGPQKNEQYF. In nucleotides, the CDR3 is TGTGCCAGCAGCCAACCCCTTCAGGGTCCCCAGAAGAACGAGCAGTACTTC.

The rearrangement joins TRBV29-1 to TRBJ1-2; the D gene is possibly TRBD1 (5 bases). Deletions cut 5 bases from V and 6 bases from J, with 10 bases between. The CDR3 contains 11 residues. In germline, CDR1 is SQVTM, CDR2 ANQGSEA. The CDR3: CSVILGDGYTF. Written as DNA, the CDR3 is TGCAGCGTTATCCTGGGGGATGGCTACACCTTC.

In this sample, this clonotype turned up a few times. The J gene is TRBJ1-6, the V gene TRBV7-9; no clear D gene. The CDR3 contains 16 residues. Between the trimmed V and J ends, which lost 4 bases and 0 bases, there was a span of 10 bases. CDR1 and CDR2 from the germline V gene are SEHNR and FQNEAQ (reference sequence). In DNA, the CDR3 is TGTGCCAGCAGCTCCGTCGGAAGCTCCTATAATTCACCCCTCCACTTT. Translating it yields CASSSVGSSYNSPLHF.

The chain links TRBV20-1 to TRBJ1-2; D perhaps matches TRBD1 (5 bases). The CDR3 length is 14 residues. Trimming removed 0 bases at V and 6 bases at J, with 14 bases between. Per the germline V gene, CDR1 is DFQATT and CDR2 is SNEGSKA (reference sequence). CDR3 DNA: TGCAGTGCTAGAGAAACGGGACTATTTCATGGCTACACCTTC. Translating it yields CSARETGLFHGYTF.

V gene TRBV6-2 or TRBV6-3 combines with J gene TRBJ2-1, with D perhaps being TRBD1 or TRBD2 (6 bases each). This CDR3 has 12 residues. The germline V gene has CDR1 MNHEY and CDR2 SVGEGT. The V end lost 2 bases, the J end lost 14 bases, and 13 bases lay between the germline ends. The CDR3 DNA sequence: TGTGCCAGCAGTTACCCCCAGGAGGGGGAGTTCTTC. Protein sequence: CASSYPQEGEFF.

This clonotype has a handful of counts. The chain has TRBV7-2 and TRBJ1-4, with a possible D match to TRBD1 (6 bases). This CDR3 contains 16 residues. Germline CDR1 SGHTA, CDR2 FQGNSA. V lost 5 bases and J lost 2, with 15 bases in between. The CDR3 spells CASSRDTEGTNEKLFF. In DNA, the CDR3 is TGTGCCAGCAGCCGGGACACCGAGGGGACTAATGAAAAACTGTTTTTT.

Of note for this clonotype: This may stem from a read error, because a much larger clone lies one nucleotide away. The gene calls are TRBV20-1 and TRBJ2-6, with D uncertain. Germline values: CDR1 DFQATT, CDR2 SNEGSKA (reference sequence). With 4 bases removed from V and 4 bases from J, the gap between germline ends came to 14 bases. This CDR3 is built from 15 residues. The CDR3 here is CSAIVSVSGANVLTF. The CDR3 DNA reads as TGCAGTGCTATAGTCAGCGTGTCCGGGGCCAACGTCCTGACTTTC.

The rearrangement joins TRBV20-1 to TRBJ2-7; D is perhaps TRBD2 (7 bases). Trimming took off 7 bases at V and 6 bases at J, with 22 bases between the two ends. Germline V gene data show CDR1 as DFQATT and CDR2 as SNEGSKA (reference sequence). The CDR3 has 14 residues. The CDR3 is CSGPGGGGACEQYF. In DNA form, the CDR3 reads TGCAGTGGCCCGGGGGGAGGGGGGGCTTGCGAGCAGTACTTC.

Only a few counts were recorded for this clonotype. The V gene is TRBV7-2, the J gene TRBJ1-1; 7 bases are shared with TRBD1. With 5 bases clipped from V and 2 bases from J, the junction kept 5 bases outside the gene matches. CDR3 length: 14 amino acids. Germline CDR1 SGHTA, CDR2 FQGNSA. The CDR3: CASSEGAPNTEAFF. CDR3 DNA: TGTGCCAGCAGCGAGGGGGCCCCAAACACTGAAGCTTTCTTT.

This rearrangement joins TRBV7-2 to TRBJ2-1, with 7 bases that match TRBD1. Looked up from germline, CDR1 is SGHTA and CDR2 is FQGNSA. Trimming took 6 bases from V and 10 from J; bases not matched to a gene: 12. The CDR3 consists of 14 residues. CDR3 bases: TGTGCCAGCAGTCGCAGACAGGGTAGCCACGAGCAGTTCTTC. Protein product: CASSRRQGSHEQFF.

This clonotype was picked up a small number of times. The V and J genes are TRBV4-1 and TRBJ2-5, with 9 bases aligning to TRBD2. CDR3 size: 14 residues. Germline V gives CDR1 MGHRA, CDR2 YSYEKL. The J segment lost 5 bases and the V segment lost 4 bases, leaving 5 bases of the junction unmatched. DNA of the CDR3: TGCGCCAGCAGCCGGGGGACTAGCAGGGAGACCCAGTACTTC. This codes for CASSRGTSRETQYF.

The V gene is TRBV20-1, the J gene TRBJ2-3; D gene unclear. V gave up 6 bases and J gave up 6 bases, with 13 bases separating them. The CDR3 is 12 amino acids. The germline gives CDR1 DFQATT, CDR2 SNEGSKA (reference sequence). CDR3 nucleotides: TGCAGTGCCTTAAAGAGGTCGGATACGCAGTATTTT. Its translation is CSALKRSDTQYF.

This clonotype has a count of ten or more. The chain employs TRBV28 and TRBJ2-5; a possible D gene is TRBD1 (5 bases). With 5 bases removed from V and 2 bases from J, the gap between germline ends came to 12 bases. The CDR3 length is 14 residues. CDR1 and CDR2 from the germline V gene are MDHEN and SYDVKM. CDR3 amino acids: CASSKTGLQETQYF. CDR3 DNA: TGTGCCAGCAGTAAAACAGGTCTTCAAGAGACCCAGTACTTC.

The CDR3 sequence is CASSQQTGVVTEAFF. The CDR3 nucleotides are TGTGCCAGCAGCCAACAGACAGGAGTGGTCACTGAAGCTTTCTTT. V is TRBV4-2 and J is TRBJ1-1, with D possibly matching TRBD1 (6 bases). This CDR3 has 15 amino acids. V was shortened by 2 bases and J by 4 bases, with 14 bases between the two germline ends. CDR1 and CDR2 (germline): LGHNA, YNFKEQ.

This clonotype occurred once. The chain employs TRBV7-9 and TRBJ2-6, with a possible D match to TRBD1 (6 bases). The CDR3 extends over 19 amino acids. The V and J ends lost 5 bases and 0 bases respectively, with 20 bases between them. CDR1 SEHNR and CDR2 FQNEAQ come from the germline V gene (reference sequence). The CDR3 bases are TGTGCCAGCAGCCCCTCAGGGGCAGAAACTGACTCTGGGGCCAACGTCCTGACTTTC. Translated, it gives CASSPSGAETDSGANVLTF.

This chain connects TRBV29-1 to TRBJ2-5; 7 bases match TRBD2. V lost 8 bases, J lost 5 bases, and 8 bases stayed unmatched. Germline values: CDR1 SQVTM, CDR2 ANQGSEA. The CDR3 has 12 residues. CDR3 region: CSYFDGGETQYF. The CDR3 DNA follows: TGCAGCTACTTCGACGGGGGGGAGACCCAGTACTTC.

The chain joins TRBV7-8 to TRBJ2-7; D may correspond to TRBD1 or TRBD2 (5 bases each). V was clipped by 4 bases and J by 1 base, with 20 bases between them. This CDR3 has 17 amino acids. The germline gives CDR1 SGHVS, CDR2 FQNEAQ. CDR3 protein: CASSSYRGDAGSYEQYF. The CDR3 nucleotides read TGTGCCAGCAGCTCATACCGGGGTGATGCAGGGTCCTACGAGCAGTACTTC.

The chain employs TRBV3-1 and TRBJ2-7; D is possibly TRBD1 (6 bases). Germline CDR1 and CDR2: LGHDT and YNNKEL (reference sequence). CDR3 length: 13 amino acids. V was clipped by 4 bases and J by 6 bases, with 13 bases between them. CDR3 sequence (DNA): TGTGCCAGCAGCCGATCAGGGGAAGGCGAGCAGTACTTC. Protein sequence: CASSRSGEGEQYF.

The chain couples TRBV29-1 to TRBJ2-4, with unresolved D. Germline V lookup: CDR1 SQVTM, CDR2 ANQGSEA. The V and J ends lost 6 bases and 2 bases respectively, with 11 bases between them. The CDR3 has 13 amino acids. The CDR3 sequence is CSVVPASKNIQYF. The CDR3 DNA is TGCAGCGTCGTACCCGCATCCAAAAACATTCAGTACTTC.

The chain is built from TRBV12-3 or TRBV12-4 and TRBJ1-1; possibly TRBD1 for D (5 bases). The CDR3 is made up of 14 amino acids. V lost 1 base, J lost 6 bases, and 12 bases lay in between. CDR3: CASSLGGSNSEAFF. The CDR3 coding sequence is TGTGCCAGCAGTTTAGGGGGCAGTAACTCTGAAGCTTTCTTT.